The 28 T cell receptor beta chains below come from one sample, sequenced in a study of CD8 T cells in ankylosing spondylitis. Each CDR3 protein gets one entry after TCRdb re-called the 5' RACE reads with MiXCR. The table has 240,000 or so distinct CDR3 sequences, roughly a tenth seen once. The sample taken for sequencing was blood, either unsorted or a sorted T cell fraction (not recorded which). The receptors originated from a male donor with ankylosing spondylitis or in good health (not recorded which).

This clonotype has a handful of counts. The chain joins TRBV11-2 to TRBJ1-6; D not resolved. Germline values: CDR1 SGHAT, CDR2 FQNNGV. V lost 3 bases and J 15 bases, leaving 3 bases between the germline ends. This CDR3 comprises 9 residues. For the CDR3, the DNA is TGTGCCAGCAGCTTTGGCCTCCACTTT. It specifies CASSFGLHF.

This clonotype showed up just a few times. This CDR3 reads CASSQTDLGQGLQETQYF. CDR3 sequence (DNA): TGTGCCAGCAGCCAGACAGATTTGGGACAGGGACTTCAAGAGACCCAGTACTTC. The J gene is TRBJ2-5, the V gene TRBV3-1, with 9 bases fitting TRBD1. The CDR3 runs 18 residues. The junction had 13 bases not matched to a gene; V was cut back by 3 bases and J by 2 bases. Germline-derived CDR1 and CDR2 are LGHDT and YNNKEL (reference sequence).

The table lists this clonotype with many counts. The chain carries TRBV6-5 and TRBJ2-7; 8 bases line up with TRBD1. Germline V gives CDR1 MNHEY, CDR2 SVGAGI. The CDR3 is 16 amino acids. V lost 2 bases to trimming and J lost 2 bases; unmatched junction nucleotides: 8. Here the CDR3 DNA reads TGTGCCAGCAGTTACCGCACCGGACAGGGAACCTACGAGCAGTACTTC. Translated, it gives CASSYRTGQGTYEQYF.

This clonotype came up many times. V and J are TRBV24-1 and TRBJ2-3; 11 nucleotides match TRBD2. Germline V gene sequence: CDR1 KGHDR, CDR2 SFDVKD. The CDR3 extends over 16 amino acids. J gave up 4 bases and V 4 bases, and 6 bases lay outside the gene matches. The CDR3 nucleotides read TGTGCCACCAGTGAAAATAGCGGGGGGGTCGCAGATACGCAGTATTTT. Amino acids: CATSENSGGVADTQYF.

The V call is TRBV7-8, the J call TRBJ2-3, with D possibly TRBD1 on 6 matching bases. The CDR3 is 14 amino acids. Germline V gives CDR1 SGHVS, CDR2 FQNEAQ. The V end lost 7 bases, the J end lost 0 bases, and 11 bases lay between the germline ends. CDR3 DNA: TGTGCCAGCATTGGACAGCCGAGCACAGATACGCAGTATTTT. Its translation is CASIGQPSTDTQYF.

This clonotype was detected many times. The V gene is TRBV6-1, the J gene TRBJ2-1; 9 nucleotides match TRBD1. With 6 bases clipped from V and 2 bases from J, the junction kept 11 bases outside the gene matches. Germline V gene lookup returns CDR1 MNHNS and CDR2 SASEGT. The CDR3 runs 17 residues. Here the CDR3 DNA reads TGTGCCAGCAGGCTCACAGGGGGCTCGGGGGCCTACAATGAGCAGTTCTTC. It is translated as CASRLTGGSGAYNEQFF.

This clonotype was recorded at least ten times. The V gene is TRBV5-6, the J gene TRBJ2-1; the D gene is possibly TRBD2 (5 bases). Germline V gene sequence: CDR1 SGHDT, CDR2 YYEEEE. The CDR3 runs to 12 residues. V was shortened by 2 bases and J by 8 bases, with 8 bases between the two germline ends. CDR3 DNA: TGTGCCAGCAGCTTCGGGGTCCATGAGCAGTTCTTC. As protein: CASSFGVHEQFF. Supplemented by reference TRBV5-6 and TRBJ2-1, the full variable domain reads DAGVTQSPTHLIKTRGQQVTLRCSPKSGHDTVSWYQQALGQGPQFIFQYYEEEERQRGNFPDRFSGHQFPNYSSELNVNALLLGDSALYLCASSFGVHEQFFGPGTRLTVL.

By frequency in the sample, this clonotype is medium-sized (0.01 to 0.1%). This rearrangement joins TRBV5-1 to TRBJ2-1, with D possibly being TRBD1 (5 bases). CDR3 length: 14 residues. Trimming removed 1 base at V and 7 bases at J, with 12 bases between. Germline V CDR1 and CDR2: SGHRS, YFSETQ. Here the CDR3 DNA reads TGCGCCAGCAGCTTGATGAGCAGGGTGAATGAGCAGTTCTTC. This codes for CASSLMSRVNEQFF. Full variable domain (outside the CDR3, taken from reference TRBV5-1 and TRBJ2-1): KAGVTQTPRYLIKTRGQQVTLSCSPISGHRSVSWYQQTPGQGLQFLFEYFSETQRNKGNFPGRFSGRQFSNSRSEMNVSTLELGDSALYLCASSLMSRVNEQFFGPGTRLTVL.

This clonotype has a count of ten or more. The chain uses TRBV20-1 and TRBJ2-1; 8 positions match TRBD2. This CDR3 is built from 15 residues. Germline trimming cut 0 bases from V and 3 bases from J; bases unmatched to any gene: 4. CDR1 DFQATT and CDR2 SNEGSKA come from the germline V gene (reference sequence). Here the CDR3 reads CSARDGGADYNEQFF. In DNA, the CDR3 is TGCAGTGCTAGAGACGGGGGGGCGGACTACAATGAGCAGTTCTTC.

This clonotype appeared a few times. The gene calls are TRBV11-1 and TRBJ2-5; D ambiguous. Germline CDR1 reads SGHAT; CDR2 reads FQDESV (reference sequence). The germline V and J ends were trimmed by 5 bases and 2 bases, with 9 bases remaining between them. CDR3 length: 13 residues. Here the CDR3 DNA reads TGTGCCAGCAGCAGGCAGGAGCAAGAGACCCAGTACTTC. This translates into CASSRQEQETQYF.

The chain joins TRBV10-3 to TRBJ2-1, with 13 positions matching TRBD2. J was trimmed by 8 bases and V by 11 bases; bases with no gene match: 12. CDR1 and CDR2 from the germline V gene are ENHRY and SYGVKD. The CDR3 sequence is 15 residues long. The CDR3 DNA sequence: TGTGCCCCCGAGCCTCGCGGACTAGCGGGAGATGAGCAGTTCTTC. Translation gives CAPEPRGLAGDEQFF.

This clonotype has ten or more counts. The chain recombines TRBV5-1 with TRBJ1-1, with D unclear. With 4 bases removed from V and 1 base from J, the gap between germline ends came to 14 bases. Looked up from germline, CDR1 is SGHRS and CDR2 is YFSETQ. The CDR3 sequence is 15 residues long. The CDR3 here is CASSLKPDRNTEAFF. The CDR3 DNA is TGCGCCAGCAGCCTGAAACCCGACCGGAACACTGAAGCTTTCTTT.

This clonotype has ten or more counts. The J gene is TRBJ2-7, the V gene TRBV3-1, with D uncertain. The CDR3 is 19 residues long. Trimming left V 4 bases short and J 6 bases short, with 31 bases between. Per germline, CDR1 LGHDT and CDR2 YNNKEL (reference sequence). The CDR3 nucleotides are TGTGCCAGCAGCCCCACAAATCCGGGCCCTAGGGTTATCGGCGGCGAGCAGTACTTC. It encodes CASSPTNPGPRVIGGEQYF.

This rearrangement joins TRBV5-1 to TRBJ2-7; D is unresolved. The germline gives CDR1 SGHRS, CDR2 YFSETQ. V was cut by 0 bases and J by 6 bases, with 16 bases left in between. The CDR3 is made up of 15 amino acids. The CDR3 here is CASSLGRDRLSEQYF. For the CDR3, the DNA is TGCGCCAGCAGCTTGGGTAGGGATCGGCTTAGCGAGCAGTACTTC.

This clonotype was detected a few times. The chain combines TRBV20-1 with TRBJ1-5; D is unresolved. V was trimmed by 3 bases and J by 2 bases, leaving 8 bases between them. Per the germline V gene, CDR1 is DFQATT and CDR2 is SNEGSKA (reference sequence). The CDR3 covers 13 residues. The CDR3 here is CSASWDGNQPQHF. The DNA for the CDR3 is TGCAGTGCTAGTTGGGATGGCAATCAGCCCCAGCATTTT.

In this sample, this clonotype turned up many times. CDR3: CASSQDTSVGAFF. CDR3 in DNA: TGTGCCAGCAGCCAAGATACGTCCGTGGGAGCTTTCTTT. The J gene is TRBJ1-1, the V gene TRBV4-2; no firm D call. The CDR3 extends over 13 amino acids. Germline CDR1 reads LGHNA; CDR2 reads YNFKEQ. V gave up 0 bases and J gave up 10 bases, with 12 bases separating them.

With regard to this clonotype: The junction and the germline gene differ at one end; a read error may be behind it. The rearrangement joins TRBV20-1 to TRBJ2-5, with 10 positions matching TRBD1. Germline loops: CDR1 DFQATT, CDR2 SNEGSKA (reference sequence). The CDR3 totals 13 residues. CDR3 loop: CSARGTGVETQYF. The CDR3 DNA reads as TGCAGTGCGAGAGGGACAGGGGTAGAGACCCAGTACTTC.

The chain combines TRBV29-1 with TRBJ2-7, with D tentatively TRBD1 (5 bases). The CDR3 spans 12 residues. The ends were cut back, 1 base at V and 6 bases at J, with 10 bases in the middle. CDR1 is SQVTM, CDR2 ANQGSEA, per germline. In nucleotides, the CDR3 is TGCAGCGTTGAAGGGCAGGGAAGCGAGCAGTACTTC. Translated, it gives CSVEGQGSEQYF.

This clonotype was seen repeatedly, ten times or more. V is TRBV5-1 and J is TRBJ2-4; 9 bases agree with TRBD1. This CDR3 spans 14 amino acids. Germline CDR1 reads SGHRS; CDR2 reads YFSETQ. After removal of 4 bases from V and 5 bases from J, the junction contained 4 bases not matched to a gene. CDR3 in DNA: TGCGCCAGCAGCCTTCGACAGGGGGAAAACATTCAGTACTTC. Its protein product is CASSLRQGENIQYF.

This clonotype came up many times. DNA for the CDR3: TGTGCCAGCAGTTTATCATGGAATTCACCCCTCCACTTT. Translated, it gives CASSLSWNSPLHF. This chain connects TRBV28 to TRBJ1-6; D is unresolved. V gave up 1 base and J gave up 7 bases, with 5 bases separating them. The CDR3 spans 13 residues. From germline, CDR1 is MDHEN and CDR2 SYDVKM.

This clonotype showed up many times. CDR3 nucleotides: TGCGCCAGCTCCAGGGGGCCGAACACTGAAGCTTTCTTT. Translated, it gives CASSRGPNTEAFF. This rearrangement joins TRBV5-1 to TRBJ1-1; 8 bases agree with TRBD1. The CDR3 contains 13 residues. V shed 7 bases, J shed 1 base, and the junction held 3 bases outside the gene matches. CDR1 and CDR2 (germline): SGHRS, YFSETQ.

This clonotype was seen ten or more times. For the CDR3, the DNA is TGTGCCACCAGCAGAGGTGTGGTTCTCTCCGGAGGGCCCGGTAATGAAAAACTGTTTTTT. Amino acid sequence: CATSRGVVLSGGPGNEKLFF. The rearrangement links TRBV15 to TRBJ1-4; D is uncertain. The germline V gene encodes CDR1 LNHNV and CDR2 YYDKDF (reference sequence). V was clipped by 1 base and J by 4 bases, with 25 bases between them. This CDR3 is built from 20 residues.

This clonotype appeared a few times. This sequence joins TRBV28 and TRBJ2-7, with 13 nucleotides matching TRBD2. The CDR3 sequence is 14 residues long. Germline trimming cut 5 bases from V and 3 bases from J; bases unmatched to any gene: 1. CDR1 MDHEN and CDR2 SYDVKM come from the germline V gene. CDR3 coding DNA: TGTGCCAGCAGTGGGACTAGCGGGAACTACGAGCAGTACTTC. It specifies CASSGTSGNYEQYF.

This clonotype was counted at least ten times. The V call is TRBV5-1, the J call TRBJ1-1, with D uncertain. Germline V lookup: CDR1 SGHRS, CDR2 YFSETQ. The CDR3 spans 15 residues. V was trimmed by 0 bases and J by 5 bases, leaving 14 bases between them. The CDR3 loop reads CASSLGLEGDTEAFF. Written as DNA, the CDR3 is TGCGCCAGCAGCTTGGGGCTTGAGGGAGATACTGAAGCTTTCTTT.

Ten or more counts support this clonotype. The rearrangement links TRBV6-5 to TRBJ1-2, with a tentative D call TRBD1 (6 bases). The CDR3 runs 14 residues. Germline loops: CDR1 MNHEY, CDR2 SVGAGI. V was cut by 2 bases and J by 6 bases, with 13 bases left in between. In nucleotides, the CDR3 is TGTGCCAGCAGTTACCCCGGGGGGCTGCATGGCTACACCTTC. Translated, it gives CASSYPGGLHGYTF.

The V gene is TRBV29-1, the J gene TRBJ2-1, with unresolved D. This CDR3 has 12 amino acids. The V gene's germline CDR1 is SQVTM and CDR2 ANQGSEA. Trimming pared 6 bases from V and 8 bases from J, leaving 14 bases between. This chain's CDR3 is CSVELKLDEQFF. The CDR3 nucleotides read TGCAGCGTCGAACTAAAATTGGATGAGCAGTTCTTC.

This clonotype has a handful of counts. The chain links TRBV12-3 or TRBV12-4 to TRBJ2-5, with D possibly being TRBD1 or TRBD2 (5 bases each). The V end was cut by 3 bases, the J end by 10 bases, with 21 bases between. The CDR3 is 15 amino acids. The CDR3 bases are TGTGCCAGCAGTTTGTCTCCCGGGACCCACCGTGGCCAGTACTTC. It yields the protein CASSLSPGTHRGQYF.

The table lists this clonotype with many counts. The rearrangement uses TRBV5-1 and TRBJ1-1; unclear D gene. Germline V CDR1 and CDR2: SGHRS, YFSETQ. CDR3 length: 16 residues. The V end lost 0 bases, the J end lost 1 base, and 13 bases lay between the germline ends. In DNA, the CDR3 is TGCGCCAGCAGCTTGGAAGCCCGGAGGACGAACACTGAAGCTTTCTTT. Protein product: CASSLEARRTNTEAFF.